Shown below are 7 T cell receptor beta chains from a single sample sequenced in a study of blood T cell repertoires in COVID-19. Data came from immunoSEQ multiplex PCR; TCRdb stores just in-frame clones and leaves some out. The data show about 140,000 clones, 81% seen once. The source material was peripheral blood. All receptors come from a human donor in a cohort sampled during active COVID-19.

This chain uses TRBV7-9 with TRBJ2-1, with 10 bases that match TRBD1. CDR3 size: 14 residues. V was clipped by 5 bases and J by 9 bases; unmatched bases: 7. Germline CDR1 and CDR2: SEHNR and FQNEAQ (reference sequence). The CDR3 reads CASSNIGQGGEQFF. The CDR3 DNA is TGTGCCAGCAGCAACATAGGACAGGGGGGTGAGCAGTTCTTC.

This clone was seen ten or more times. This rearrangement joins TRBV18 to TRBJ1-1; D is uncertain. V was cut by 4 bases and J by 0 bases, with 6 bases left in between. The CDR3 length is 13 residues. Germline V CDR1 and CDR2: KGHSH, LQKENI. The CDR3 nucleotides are TGTGCCAGCTCACAGACACTGAACACTGAAGCTTTCTTT. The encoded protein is CASSQTLNTEAFF.

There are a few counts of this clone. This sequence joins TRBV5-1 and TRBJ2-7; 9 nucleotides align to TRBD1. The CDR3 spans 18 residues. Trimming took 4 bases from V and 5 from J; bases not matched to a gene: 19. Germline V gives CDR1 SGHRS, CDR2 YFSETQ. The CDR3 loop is CASSRSGTGIVGLNEQYF. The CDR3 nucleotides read TGCGCCAGCAGCCGCTCAGGGACAGGGATCGTTGGACTCAACGAGCAGTACTTC.

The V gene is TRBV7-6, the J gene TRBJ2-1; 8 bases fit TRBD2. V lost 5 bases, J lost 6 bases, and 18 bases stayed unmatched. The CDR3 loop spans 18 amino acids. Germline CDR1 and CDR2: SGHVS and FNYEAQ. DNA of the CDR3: TGTGCCAGCAGCCCAAGGCCGGGTGCGACGGGAGGGCGCAATGAGCAGTTCTTC. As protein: CASSPRPGATGGRNEQFF.

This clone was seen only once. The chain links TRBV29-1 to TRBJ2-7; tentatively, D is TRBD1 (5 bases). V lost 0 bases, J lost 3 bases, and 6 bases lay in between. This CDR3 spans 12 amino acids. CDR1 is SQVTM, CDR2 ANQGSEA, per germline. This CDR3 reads CSVEDRDYEQYF. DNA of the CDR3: TGCAGCGTTGAAGACAGGGACTACGAGCAGTACTTC.

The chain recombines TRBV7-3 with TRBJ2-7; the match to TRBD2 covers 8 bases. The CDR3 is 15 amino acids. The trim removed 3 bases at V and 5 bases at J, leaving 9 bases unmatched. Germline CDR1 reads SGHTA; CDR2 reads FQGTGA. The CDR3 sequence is CASSFRKAGAHEQYF. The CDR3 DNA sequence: TGTGCCAGCAGCTTCAGAAAAGCGGGAGCCCACGAGCAGTACTTC.

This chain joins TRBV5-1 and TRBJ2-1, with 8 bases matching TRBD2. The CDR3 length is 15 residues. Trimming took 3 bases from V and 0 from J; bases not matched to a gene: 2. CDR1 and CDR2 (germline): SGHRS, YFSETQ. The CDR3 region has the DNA TGCGCCAGCAGCTCAAGCGGGAGCTCCTACAATGAGCAGTTCTTC. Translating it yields CASSSSGSSYNEQFF.